These 23 T cell receptor beta chains came from one sample sequenced in a study of T cell repertoires in cytomegalovirus infection. One entry per CDR3 protein, called by TCRdb with MiXCR from the reads. The sample contains under 350,000 distinct CDR3 sequences, around 9.6% of which appear only once. Material for sequencing was PBMCs. Receptor source: a human donor in good health (CMV status not recorded). Some clones in this sample may be carry-over from other donors' samples.

This clonotype occurred many times. The J gene is TRBJ1-1, the V gene TRBV18; no clear D. This CDR3 spans 13 amino acids. V was trimmed by 0 bases and J by 4 bases, leaving 6 bases between them. Germline CDR1 KGHSH, CDR2 LQKENI. CDR3 DNA: TGTGCCAGCTCACCACCAGGGCCCACTGAAGCTTTCTTT. Amino acids: CASSPPGPTEAFF. The variable domain in full, completed from reference TRBV18 and TRBJ1-1, reads NAGVMQNPRHLVRRRGQEARLRCSPMKGHSHVYWYRQLPEEGLKFMVYLQKENIIDESGMPKERFSAEFPKEGPSILRIQQVVRGDSAAYFCASSPPGPTEAFFGQGTRLTVV.

This clonotype came up a few times. The gene calls are TRBV2 and TRBJ2-7; D is unclear. V lost 1 base, J lost 2 bases, and 12 bases lay in between. Per the germline V gene, CDR1 is SNHLY and CDR2 is FYNNEI. This CDR3 comprises 15 residues. CDR3 sequence reads: CASSEGAGGAYEQYV. Here the CDR3 DNA reads TGTGCCAGCAGTGAAGGAGCTGGCGGCGCCTACGAGCAGTACGTC.

The chain is built from TRBV20-1 and TRBJ1-1; 8 bases agree with TRBD1. V shed 5 bases and J 0 bases; nucleotides not matched to a gene: 14. The length of the CDR3 is 17 residues. Germline CDR1 reads DFQATT; CDR2 reads SNEGSKA (reference sequence). The CDR3 loop reads CSAARSGTGSLNTEAFF. In nucleotides, the CDR3 is TGCAGTGCTGCCCGCTCCGGGACAGGATCCTTGAACACTGAAGCTTTCTTT.

Points on this clonotype: At one boundary the junction diverges from the germline segment, which might be a read error. The chain recombines TRBV11-1 with TRBJ2-7; TRBD1 matches at 7 bases. This CDR3 region has 16 residues. Per germline, CDR1 SGHAT and CDR2 FQDESV (reference sequence). The CDR3: CACSSIQGKNSYEQYF. The CDR3 nucleotides read TGTGCCTGCAGCTCTATACAGGGGAAGAATTCCTACGAGCAGTACTTC. The full variable domain, in which reference TRBV11-1 and TRBJ2-7 provide the parts outside the CDR3, is EAEVAQSPRYKITEKSQAVAFWCDPISGHATLYWYRQILGQGPELLVQFQDESVVDDSQLPKDRFSAERLKGVDSTLKIQPAELGDSAMYLCACSSIQGKNSYEQYFGPGTRLTVT.

This chain connects TRBV2 to TRBJ2-7; maybe TRBD2 (6 bases). Germline values: CDR1 SNHLY, CDR2 FYNNEI. The V gene lost 7 bases and the J gene lost 3 bases, with 16 bases spanning the gap. The CDR3 is made up of 14 amino acids. CDR3 sequence (DNA): TGTGCCAGCACCTGGAGGGGTCCCCGCTACGAGCAGTACTTC. Its protein product is CASTWRGPRYEQYF.

The chain employs TRBV5-6 and TRBJ2-4; tentatively, D is TRBD2 (6 bases). The CDR3 runs to 16 residues. Trimming removed 3 bases from V and 0 bases from J, with 13 bases in between. CDR1 is SGHDT, CDR2 YYEEEE, per germline. This chain's CDR3 is CASSYRVGGAKNIQYF. The DNA of the CDR3 is TGTGCCAGCAGCTACCGGGTCGGGGGAGCCAAAAACATTCAGTACTTC. The full variable domain, its missing parts supplied by reference TRBV5-6 and TRBJ2-4, is DAGVTQSPTHLIKTRGQQVTLRCSPKSGHDTVSWYQQALGQGPQFIFQYYEEEERQRGNFPDRFSGHQFPNYSSELNVNALLLGDSALYLCASSYRVGGAKNIQYFGAGTRLSVL.

This clonotype was counted only a few times. The CDR3 loop reads CSVAGQNTDTQYF. The CDR3 DNA is TGCAGCGTTGCTGGACAGAACACAGATACGCAGTATTTT. V gene TRBV29-1 combines with J gene TRBJ2-3; TRBD1 is a possible D gene (6 bases). The CDR3 covers 13 residues. The germline CDR1 and CDR2 sequences are SQVTM and ANQGSEA. V lost 4 bases and J lost 2, with 10 bases in between.

Only a few counts were recorded for this clonotype. The chain couples TRBV6-1 to TRBJ2-2, with 7 bases aligning to TRBD1. This CDR3 is 15 amino acids long. The V gene's germline CDR1 is MNHNS and CDR2 SASEGT. The J segment lost 4 bases and the V segment lost 6 bases, leaving 8 bases of the junction unmatched. For the CDR3, the DNA is TGTGCCAGCAGGAACAGGGGCGCGGGCACCGGGGAGCTGTTTTTT. This encodes CASRNRGAGTGELFF.

This clonotype was counted at least ten times. This rearrangement joins TRBV28 to TRBJ2-1; maybe TRBD1 (6 bases). From germline, CDR1 is MDHEN and CDR2 SYDVKM. Trimming shortened V by 5 bases and J by 4 bases, and 15 bases separated the two germline ends. The CDR3 is 15 residues long. CDR3 nucleotide sequence: TGTGCCAGCAGTACCACAGGGTGGAATTACAATGAGCAGTTCTTC. Its translation is CASSTTGWNYNEQFF.

The chain employs TRBV7-6 and TRBJ1-1; D call uncertain. Deletions cut 1 base from V and 0 bases from J, with 6 bases between. Looked up from germline, CDR1 is SGHVS and CDR2 is FNYEAQ. CDR3 size: 14 residues. The CDR3, as DNA: TGTGCCAGCAGCTTAGGACGAGTGAACACTGAAGCTTTCTTT. Its translation: CASSLGRVNTEAFF. Combining the CDR3 with reference TRBV7-6 and TRBJ1-1 gives the whole variable domain GAGVSQSPRYKVTKRGQDVALRCDPISGHVSLYWYRQALGQGPEFLTYFNYEAQQDKSGLPNDRFSAERPEGSISTLTIQRTEQRDSAMYRCASSLGRVNTEAFFGQGTRLTVV.

This clonotype was seen ten or more times. The rearrangement joins TRBV7-2 to TRBJ2-2, with a possible D match to TRBD1 (6 bases). The CDR3 is 14 amino acids. Germline V CDR1 and CDR2: SGHTA, FQGNSA. Trimming shortened V by 6 bases and J by 2 bases, and 10 bases separated the two germline ends. The CDR3 sequence is CASRLGGNTGELFF. CDR3 in DNA: TGTGCCAGCAGACTAGGGGGAAACACCGGGGAGCTGTTTTTT.

In this sample, this clonotype turned up many times. Here the CDR3 reads CASRPGQKIYGYTF. CDR3 DNA: TGTGCCAGCAGACCGGGACAGAAAATCTATGGCTACACCTTC. The chain recombines TRBV28 with TRBJ1-2; 7 bases line up with TRBD1. The V segment lost 6 bases and the J segment 4 bases; nucleotides outside the gene matches: 8. Germline V gene sequence: CDR1 MDHEN, CDR2 SYDVKM. The CDR3 sequence is 14 residues long.

The chain uses TRBV29-1 and TRBJ1-1; D may be TRBD1 (6 bases). Germline V gene lookup returns CDR1 SQVTM and CDR2 ANQGSEA. Trimming left V 3 bases short and J 8 bases short, with 13 bases between. This CDR3 has 12 residues. For the CDR3, the DNA is TGCAGCGTTGAGAGGGGGGCCGGGGAAGCTTTCTTT. Amino acids: CSVERGAGEAFF.

This clonotype was found many times. The chain uses TRBV6-2 or TRBV6-3 and TRBJ2-3, with a possible D match to TRBD1 (6 bases). Trimming left V 6 bases short and J 8 bases short, with 18 bases between. From germline, CDR1 is MNHEY and CDR2 SVGEGT. This CDR3 has 14 residues. DNA of the CDR3: TGTGCCAGCAGCCACCGACAGGTGGGAGTTACGCAGTATTTT. This encodes CASSHRQVGVTQYF.

This clonotype was recorded many times. The chain recombines TRBV6-5 with TRBJ2-3; maybe TRBD2 (6 bases). Germline assignment: CDR1 MNHEY and CDR2 SVGAGI. This CDR3 has 15 residues. V was clipped by 5 bases and J by 2 bases, with 14 bases between them. CDR3 coding DNA: TGTGCCAGCAGTCTCAAGGGACTTCCCACAGATACGCAGTATTTT. This codes for CASSLKGLPTDTQYF.

This clonotype has at least ten counts. J is TRBJ2-6 and V is TRBV28; perhaps TRBD1 as D (5 bases). Trimming stripped 7 bases from V and 1 base from J, with 11 bases between. The germline V gene encodes CDR1 MDHEN and CDR2 SYDVKM. The CDR3 totals 15 residues. For the CDR3, the DNA is TGTGCCAGCACCCTGGGGCAATCTGGGGCCAACGTCCTGACTTTC. It translates to CASTLGQSGANVLTF.

This clonotype was recorded at least ten times. In DNA, the CDR3 is TGTGCCAGCAGTCCACTTTGGACCGGGGAGCTGTTTTTT. Its protein product is CASSPLWTGELFF. The chain couples TRBV7-2 to TRBJ2-2; no clear D. The germline gives CDR1 SGHTA, CDR2 FQGNSA. The CDR3 spans 13 residues. Trimming took off 6 bases at V and 5 bases at J, with 10 bases between the two ends. Complete variable domain (other parts from reference TRBV7-2 and TRBJ2-2): GAGVSQSPSNKVTEKGKDVELRCDPISGHTALYWYRQSLGQGLEFLIYFQGNSAPDKSGLPSDRFSAERTGGSVSTLTIQRTQQEDSAVYLCASSPLWTGELFFGEGSRLTVL.

This clonotype has ten or more counts. This chain links TRBV7-2 with TRBJ2-2; 10 bases map to TRBD1. V shed 5 bases, J shed 3 bases, and the junction held 6 bases outside the gene matches. The V gene's germline CDR1 is SGHTA and CDR2 FQGNSA. This CDR3 comprises 16 residues. The CDR3 protein is CASSVRDRGYTGELFF. The CDR3, as DNA: TGTGCCAGCAGCGTCCGGGACAGGGGTTACACCGGGGAGCTGTTTTTT. Using reference TRBV7-2 and TRBJ2-2 for the parts outside the CDR3, the full variable domain is GAGVSQSPSNKVTEKGKDVELRCDPISGHTALYWYRQSLGQGLEFLIYFQGNSAPDKSGLPSDRFSAERTGGSVSTLTIQRTQQEDSAVYLCASSVRDRGYTGELFFGEGSRLTVL.

The genes are TRBV5-1 and TRBJ2-3, with 9 bases lining up with TRBD2. V trimming: 2 bases; J trimming: 4 bases; junction bases outside the gene matches: 17. Germline CDR1 SGHRS, CDR2 YFSETQ. The CDR3 has 19 residues. DNA for the CDR3: TGCGCCAGCAGCTTAGCTAAGGGGCCTAGCGGGGCGGGCGCAGATACGCAGTATTTT. Translated: CASSLAKGPSGAGADTQYF.

This clonotype was detected many times. The chain recombines TRBV6-1 with TRBJ1-6; D ambiguous. The CDR3 runs to 12 residues. Between the trimmed V and J ends, which lost 4 bases and 8 bases, there was a span of 6 bases. The germline V gene encodes CDR1 MNHNS and CDR2 SASEGT. CDR3 in amino acids: CASSGEYSPLHF. CDR3 bases: TGTGCCAGCAGTGGAGAATATTCACCCCTCCACTTT.

This clonotype was counted ten times or more. The chain couples TRBV12-3 or TRBV12-4 to TRBJ2-1; possible D gene TRBD2, 6 bases. The CDR3 spans 14 residues. V gave up 8 bases and J gave up 2 bases, with 13 bases separating them. CDR3 sequence: CASWGVGTYNEQFF. Here the CDR3 DNA reads TGTGCCAGCTGGGGGGTAGGAACCTACAATGAGCAGTTCTTC.

This clonotype has at least ten counts. V usage is TRBV20-1 and J usage is TRBJ2-2; no reliable D call. V was clipped by 2 bases and J by 7 bases, with 14 bases between them. Germline loops: CDR1 DFQATT, CDR2 SNEGSKA (reference sequence). The CDR3 runs 14 residues. The CDR3 sequence: CSARLSFGNGELFF. The CDR3 nucleotides are TGCAGTGCTAGACTCTCGTTCGGTAACGGGGAGCTGTTTTTT.

This clonotype was observed at least ten times. The chain uses TRBV12-3 or TRBV12-4 and TRBJ1-1; D gene uncertain. The length of the CDR3 is 13 residues. V was trimmed by 3 bases and J by 5 bases, leaving 10 bases between them. In DNA, the CDR3 is TGTGCCAGCAGTTTTAGGGTGGAAACTGAAGCTTTCTTT. Amino acid sequence: CASSFRVETEAFF.